These T cell receptor beta chains were read from a single sample in a study of graft-versus-host responses after intestinal transplantation. Libraries were prepared by immunoSEQ multiplex PCR; TCRdb keeps only in-frame clonotypes and omits some of them. The sample lists 60,000 to 65,000 clones; about nine tenths were seen once. Sequenced here: ileum tissue, sampled less than 400 days after transplant. These TCRs come from a human patient who received an intestinal transplant, so some T cells may come from the graft donor. Each CDR3 is given with its conserved first and last residue. The order of the fields is D gene, V gene, J gene, clone size, CDR3 DNA, CDR3 protein. D genes are given only for firm matches. The size entry is marked missing in some rows and otherwise reads once, few, many or a size class.

d_gene: TRBD1
v_gene: TRBV6-1
j_gene: TRBJ2-7
abundance: NA
CDR3nt: TGTGCCAGCAGTTCCCGGACAGGGCGGGTGGCCGAGCAGTACTTC
CDR3aa: CASSSRTGRVAEQYF

d_gene: NA
v_gene: TRBV4-1
j_gene: TRBJ2-7
abundance: NA
CDR3nt: TGCGCCAGCAGCCAAGCTGAAGCGAGAGGGTACGAGCAGTACTTC
CDR3aa: CASSQAEARGYEQYF

d_gene: TRBD2
v_gene: TRBV29-1
j_gene: TRBJ2-7
abundance: once
CDR3nt: TGCAGCGTTGTTGGACTAGCGGGAGTCCTTTACGAGCAGTACTTC
CDR3aa: CSVVGLAGVLYEQYF

d_gene: TRBD2
v_gene: TRBV5-1
j_gene: TRBJ2-1
abundance: NA
CDR3nt: TGCGCCAGCAGCGTGGGACTAGCGGGAGGGTATAACAATGAGCAGTTCTTC
CDR3aa: CASSVGLAGGYNNEQFF

d_gene: NA
v_gene: TRBV29-1
j_gene: TRBJ2-5
abundance: NA
CDR3nt: TGCAGCGTTGATGAGACTAGGGGGCAAGAGACCCAGTACTTC
CDR3aa: CSVDETRGQETQYF

d_gene: NA
v_gene: TRBV7-3
j_gene: TRBJ1-4
abundance: NA
CDR3nt: TGTGCCAGCAGCTCGCCACCGGACGGGAAACTGTTTTTT
CDR3aa: CASSSPPDGKLFF

d_gene: NA
v_gene: TRBV11-2
j_gene: TRBJ2-7
abundance: once
CDR3nt: TGTGCCAGCAGCACCCGGGGAATCGGCGAGCAGTACTTC
CDR3aa: CASSTRGIGEQYF

d_gene: NA
v_gene: TRBV28
j_gene: TRBJ2-7
abundance: NA
CDR3nt: TGTGCCAGCTACGGAGCCGGGCCCTACGAGCAGTACTTC
CDR3aa: CASYGAGPYEQYF

d_gene: NA
v_gene: TRBV6-5
j_gene: TRBJ2-7
abundance: NA
CDR3nt: TGTGCCAGCAGTTACTCGATGGGGCGCGACGAGCAGTACTTC
CDR3aa: CASSYSMGRDEQYF

d_gene: NA
v_gene: TRBV4-1
j_gene: TRBJ2-3
abundance: few
CDR3nt: TGCGCCAGCAGCCAAGCCGGGGGCTGGAGCACAGATACGCAGTATTTT
CDR3aa: CASSQAGGWSTDTQYF

d_gene: NA
v_gene: TRBV28
j_gene: TRBJ1-5
abundance: NA
CDR3nt: TGTGCCAGCAGACCACCCGGCCCGGGGTCCCAGCATTTT
CDR3aa: CASRPPGPGSQHF

d_gene: NA
v_gene: TRBV6-5
j_gene: TRBJ2-2
abundance: NA
CDR3nt: TGTGCCAGCAGTTACGGCGGGGAGCTGTTTTTT
CDR3aa: CASSYGGELFF

d_gene: NA
v_gene: TRBV10-3
j_gene: TRBJ2-2
abundance: NA
CDR3nt: TGTGCCATCATGGGGGATAGGGCCCCGGGCACCGGGGAGCTGTTTTTT
CDR3aa: CAIMGDRAPGTGELFF

d_gene: NA
v_gene: TRBV28
j_gene: TRBJ1-2
abundance: NA
CDR3nt: TGTGCCAGCACGGACAGTATTTTCTATGGCTACACCTTC
CDR3aa: CASTDSIFYGYTF

d_gene: NA
v_gene: TRBV11-2
j_gene: TRBJ2-5
abundance: NA
CDR3nt: TGTGCCAGCAGTTTCCAGGGAGTAAATCAAGAGACCCAGTACTTC
CDR3aa: CASSFQGVNQETQYF

d_gene: TRBD1
v_gene: TRBV11-2
j_gene: TRBJ2-7
abundance: NA
CDR3nt: TGTGCCAGCAGCTTAGGACAGGGGCTCTCCTACGAGCAGTACTTC
CDR3aa: CASSLGQGLSYEQYF

d_gene: NA
v_gene: TRBV28
j_gene: TRBJ2-7
abundance: NA
CDR3nt: TGTGCCAGCAGCCCGTGGGGTAGTAACTCCTACGAGCAGTACTTC
CDR3aa: CASSPWGSNSYEQYF

d_gene: NA
v_gene: TRBV4-3
j_gene: TRBJ2-7
abundance: NA
CDR3nt: TGCGCCAGCAGCCGGAAATGGGGGAGGACAAATTCCTACGAGCAGTACTTC
CDR3aa: CASSRKWGRTNSYEQYF

d_gene: NA
v_gene: TRBV28
j_gene: TRBJ2-7
abundance: once
CDR3nt: TGTGCCAGCAGTCCCGACCCCAGGGATGCCTACGAGCAGTACTTC
CDR3aa: CASSPDPRDAYEQYF

d_gene: TRBD2
v_gene: TRBV4-1
j_gene: TRBJ2-5
abundance: NA
CDR3nt: TGCGCCAGCAGCCAAGGGCCTAGCGGGGGCCCGGGGGAGACCCAGTACTTC
CDR3aa: CASSQGPSGGPGETQYF

d_gene: TRBD2
v_gene: TRBV4-2
j_gene: TRBJ2-1
abundance: NA
CDR3nt: TGTGCCAGCAGCCAAGATAAGTGGGGAGGGTATTCGGGCAATGAGCAGTTCTTC
CDR3aa: CASSQDKWGGYSGNEQFF

d_gene: NA
v_gene: TRBV7-7
j_gene: TRBJ2-5
abundance: NA
CDR3nt: TGTGCTAGCAGCTTATCGGCCGGGGGCGCGATGGAGACCCAGTACTTC
CDR3aa: CASSLSAGGAMETQYF

d_gene: NA
v_gene: TRBV11-2
j_gene: TRBJ2-1
abundance: NA
CDR3nt: TGTGCCAGCAGCTTAGGGAATTACAATGAGCAGTTCTTC
CDR3aa: CASSLGNYNEQFF

d_gene: NA
v_gene: TRBV18
j_gene: TRBJ1-5
abundance: NA
CDR3nt: TGTGCCAGCTCACCGGGGGACTCCAATCAGCCCCAGCATTTT
CDR3aa: CASSPGDSNQPQHF

d_gene: TRBD1
v_gene: TRBV15
j_gene: TRBJ2-7
abundance: NA
CDR3nt: TGTGCCACCAGCCTGACAGGGACATCCTACGAGCAGTACTTC
CDR3aa: CATSLTGTSYEQYF

d_gene: NA
v_gene: TRBV6-4
j_gene: TRBJ2-2
abundance: NA
CDR3nt: TGTGCCAGTTCAGGGGAACCGAACACCGGGGAGCTGTTTTTT
CDR3aa: CASSGEPNTGELFF

d_gene: NA
v_gene: TRBV28
j_gene: TRBJ1-4
abundance: few
CDR3nt: TGTGCCAGCAGTTTAGACGAAAAACTGTTTTTT
CDR3aa: CASSLDEKLFF

d_gene: TRBD2
v_gene: TRBV15
j_gene: TRBJ2-1
abundance: NA
CDR3nt: TGTGCCACCAGCGTCACTAGCGGGGGGAATGAGCAGTTCTTC
CDR3aa: CATSVTSGGNEQFF

d_gene: TRBD2
v_gene: TRBV6-6
j_gene: TRBJ2-1
abundance: NA
CDR3nt: TGTGCCAGCCAGCGGGGGGGCCACCCCTACAATGAGCAGTTCTTC
CDR3aa: CASQRGGHPYNEQFF

d_gene: TRBD2
v_gene: TRBV9
j_gene: TRBJ2-3
abundance: NA
CDR3nt: TGTGCCAGCAGCCAACGGGACTACTTCCCAGATACGCAGTATTTT
CDR3aa: CASSQRDYFPDTQYF

d_gene: NA
v_gene: TRBV7-6
j_gene: TRBJ1-1
abundance: NA
CDR3nt: TGTGCCAGCAGCCATATGGACCGCGAGGGCACTGAAGCTTTCTTT
CDR3aa: CASSHMDREGTEAFF

d_gene: NA
v_gene: TRBV29-1
j_gene: TRBJ1-1
abundance: NA
CDR3nt: TGCAGCGTTGAAGATTTTGGTCGCGCTGAAGCTTTCTTT
CDR3aa: CSVEDFGRAEAFF

d_gene: NA
v_gene: TRBV2
j_gene: TRBJ1-5
abundance: NA
CDR3nt: TGTGCCAGCAGTGAGTGGGACGGAGTGAATCAGCCCCAGCATTTT
CDR3aa: CASSEWDGVNQPQHF

d_gene: TRBD1
v_gene: TRBV27
j_gene: TRBJ1-5
abundance: few
CDR3nt: TGTGCCAGCAGCCTGTCAGGGGGTCATCAGCCCCAGCATTTT
CDR3aa: CASSLSGGHQPQHF

d_gene: NA
v_gene: TRBV28
j_gene: TRBJ1-5
abundance: NA
CDR3nt: TGTGCCAGCAGTTTGGGAACAGGGCATCAGCCCCAGCATTTT
CDR3aa: CASSLGTGHQPQHF

d_gene: NA
v_gene: TRBV6-5
j_gene: TRBJ1-1
abundance: few
CDR3nt: TGTGCCAGCCTCGGGGATACCAACACTGAAGCTTTCTTT
CDR3aa: CASLGDTNTEAFF

d_gene: NA
v_gene: TRBV6-6
j_gene: TRBJ2-3
abundance: NA
CDR3nt: TGTGCCAGCAGTGTCAGCGGAGCTAGCACAGATACGCAGTATTTT
CDR3aa: CASSVSGASTDTQYF

d_gene: TRBD1
v_gene: TRBV6-5
j_gene: TRBJ2-3
abundance: NA
CDR3nt: TGTGCCAGCAGTTACGAGACAGGGGGCACAGATACGCAGTATTTT
CDR3aa: CASSYETGGTDTQYF

d_gene: NA
v_gene: TRBV6-6
j_gene: TRBJ2-1
abundance: NA
CDR3nt: TGTGCCAGCAGTTACTCGTTACTAGAGGAGCAGTTCTTC
CDR3aa: CASSYSLLEEQFF

d_gene: NA
v_gene: TRBV28
j_gene: TRBJ1-1
abundance: NA
CDR3nt: TGTGCCAGCAGTTTAATCGGAGGGGGGATGAACACTGAAGCTTTCTTT
CDR3aa: CASSLIGGGMNTEAFF

d_gene: TRBD2
v_gene: TRBV11-3
j_gene: TRBJ2-1
abundance: NA
CDR3nt: TGTGCCAGCACAGCGGGGAGTGGCAATGAGCAGTTCTTC
CDR3aa: CASTAGSGNEQFF

d_gene: TRBD2
v_gene: TRBV7-2
j_gene: TRBJ2-6
abundance: few
CDR3nt: TGTGCCAGCAGCTTAGGAGCTAGCGGGGCATATTCTGGGGCCAACGTCCTGACTTTC
CDR3aa: CASSLGASGAYSGANVLTF

d_gene: NA
v_gene: TRBV5-6
j_gene: TRBJ2-6
abundance: NA
CDR3nt: TGTGCCAGCAGCTTGACAGGGCACAGGGCCAACGTCCTGACTTTC
CDR3aa: CASSLTGHRANVLTF

d_gene: NA
v_gene: TRBV6-5
j_gene: TRBJ2-7
abundance: NA
CDR3nt: TGTGCCAGCAGCCCAGTGGGGGAACCCTACGAGCAGTACTTC
CDR3aa: CASSPVGEPYEQYF

d_gene: TRBD1
v_gene: TRBV27
j_gene: TRBJ2-1
abundance: NA
CDR3nt: TGTGCCAGCAGTTTCGGACAGGGGGACAATGAGCAGTTCTTC
CDR3aa: CASSFGQGDNEQFF

d_gene: NA
v_gene: TRBV4-1
j_gene: TRBJ1-3
abundance: few
CDR3nt: TGCGCCAGCAGCCAGGCCTATGGGCAGGGCCGAAACACCATATATTTT
CDR3aa: CASSQAYGQGRNTIYF

d_gene: TRBD2
v_gene: TRBV14
j_gene: TRBJ2-1
abundance: NA
CDR3nt: TGTGCCAGCAGCACAGCGGGGGTAAAGCAGTTCTTC
CDR3aa: CASSTAGVKQFF

d_gene: NA
v_gene: TRBV6-5
j_gene: TRBJ2-3
abundance: NA
CDR3nt: TGTGCCAGCAGTTACTCACAGGGCACAGATACGCAGTATTTT
CDR3aa: CASSYSQGTDTQYF

d_gene: TRBD1
v_gene: TRBV5-1
j_gene: TRBJ1-1
abundance: few
CDR3nt: TGCGCCAGCAGCTTGTGGGGACAGGGGGCGAACACTGAAGCTTTCTTT
CDR3aa: CASSLWGQGANTEAFF

d_gene: TRBD2
v_gene: TRBV6-5
j_gene: TRBJ2-3
abundance: NA
CDR3nt: TGTGCCAGCAGAAATCGACTAGCGGAACACTATTTT
CDR3aa: CASRNRLAEHYF